Following are 24 T cell receptor beta chains from one sample sequenced in a study of cytomegalovirus exposure and HLA in healthy donors. A multiplex PCR was run with 60 Vbeta primers and 13 Jbeta primers. Measured with immunoSEQ multiplex PCR; TCRdb has only the in-frame clones, and not every one. The sample comprises around 170,000 clones, 60% to 85% of which are singletons, and 6.5% to 8.5% rests with the top ten. Source material: PBMCs. These receptors originate from a woman in her forties in good health and CMV-seropositive.

This clone occurred once. The chain has TRBV6-5 and TRBJ2-2, with TRBD1 identical over 7 bases. The CDR3 is 13 residues long. V lost 6 bases, J lost 5 bases, and 3 bases stayed unmatched. Germline-derived CDR1 and CDR2 are MNHEY and SVGAGI. The CDR3 DNA sequence: TGTGCCAGCAGAAAACAGGGGACCGGGGAGCTGTTTTTT. This sequence encodes CASRKQGTGELFF.

Of note for this clone: This sample includes further DNA sequences coding for the same CDR3. The chain employs TRBV5-1 and TRBJ1-2; no clear D. Between the trimmed V and J ends, which lost 0 bases and 2 bases, there was a span of 5 bases. The CDR3 totals 13 residues. Germline V CDR1 and CDR2: SGHRS, YFSETQ. The CDR3 coding sequence is TGCGCCAGCAGCTTGGACAGAAACTATGGCTACACCTTC. This translates into CASSLDRNYGYTF.

This chain joins TRBV5-6 and TRBJ1-4, with 11 bases that match TRBD1. Germline V CDR1 and CDR2: SGHDT, YYEEEE. CDR3 length: 14 amino acids. With V trimmed by 3 bases and J by 8 bases, 3 bases remained unmatched. The CDR3 nucleotides are TGTGCCAGCAGCTACGGGACAGGGGGAGAAAAACTGTTTTTT. It is translated as CASSYGTGGEKLFF.

The chain employs TRBV5-1 and TRBJ2-7; 8 bases align to TRBD2. CDR3 length: 15 amino acids. V was pared by 2 bases and J by 4 bases, with 8 bases of the junction left unmatched. Germline V CDR1 and CDR2: SGHRS, YFSETQ. The CDR3 nucleotides are TGCGCCAGCAGCTTCACGGGCGGGGGGATGTACGAGCAGTACTTC. Its protein product is CASSFTGGGMYEQYF.

The chain carries TRBV6-5 and TRBJ1-3; maybe TRBD1 (5 bases). The CDR3 runs 14 residues. V was trimmed by 6 bases and J by 0 bases, leaving 9 bases between them. Germline values: CDR1 MNHEY, CDR2 SVGAGI. In DNA form, the CDR3 reads TGTGCCAGCAGGTCGGGGGGCTCTGGAAACACCATATATTTT. Translated, it gives CASRSGGSGNTIYF.

The rearrangement links TRBV7-2 to TRBJ2-2; 8 nucleotides align to TRBD2. V lost 2 bases, J lost 1 base, and 3 bases stayed unmatched. The CDR3 length is 16 residues. Germline CDR1 and CDR2: SGHTA and FQGNSA. The CDR3 region has the DNA TGTGCCAGCAGCTTAAAAAGCGGGGGGAACACCGGGGAGCTGTTTTTT. Its translation: CASSLKSGGNTGELFF. Together with reference TRBV7-2 and TRBJ2-2, the CDR3 gives the full variable domain: GAGVSQSPSNKVTEKGKDVELRCDPISGHTALYWYRQSLGQGLEFLIYFQGNSAPDKSGLPSDRFSAERTGGSVSTLTIQRTQQEDSAVYLCASSLKSGGNTGELFFGEGSRLTVL.

The chain employs TRBV4-1 and TRBJ1-5, with D possibly matching TRBD1 (6 bases). Germline V gene sequence: CDR1 MGHRA, CDR2 YSYEKL. CDR3 length: 15 residues. V was pared by 0 bases and J by 7 bases, with 13 bases between. CDR3 in amino acids: CASSQEARGGQPQHF. CDR3 DNA sequence: TGCGCCAGCAGCCAAGAGGCCAGGGGAGGGCAGCCCCAGCATTTT.

The chain links TRBV6-1 to TRBJ1-4; no clear D gene. The CDR3 sequence is 14 residues long. Germline-derived CDR1 and CDR2 are MNHNS and SASEGT. Deletions cut 5 bases from V and 3 bases from J, with 10 bases between. This CDR3 reads CASSRDLANEKLFF. CDR3 coding DNA: TGTGCCAGCAGTAGAGACCTAGCTAATGAAAAACTGTTTTTT.

This clone was detected a few times. The V call is TRBV5-6, the J call TRBJ1-2; no reliable D call. The CDR3 totals 15 residues. With 0 bases removed from V and 1 base from J, the gap between germline ends came to 10 bases. Germline CDR1 and CDR2: SGHDT and YYEEEE. The DNA of the CDR3 is TGTGCCAGCAGCTTGGGCCGAAACTTTAACTATGGCTACACCTTC. Protein product: CASSLGRNFNYGYTF.

The chain has TRBV14 and TRBJ2-3, with D possibly being TRBD1 (6 bases). Trimming pared 4 bases from V and 6 bases from J, leaving 8 bases between. CDR3 length: 12 residues. Germline CDR1 reads SGHDN; CDR2 reads FVKESK. Written as DNA, the CDR3 is TGTGCCAGCAGCCCTCAGGGGGATACGCAGTATTTT. This sequence encodes CASSPQGDTQYF.

The V and J genes are TRBV7-9 and TRBJ2-3; 16 bases align to TRBD2. The CDR3 is 16 residues long. CDR1 SEHNR and CDR2 FQNEAQ come from the germline V gene (reference sequence). Losses at the gene ends were 5 bases for V and 6 bases for J; bases not matched to a gene: 5. CDR3 sequence reads: CASSAPGLAGGDTQYF. As DNA, the CDR3 is TGTGCCAGCAGCGCTCCGGGACTAGCGGGGGGGGATACGCAGTATTTT. Complete variable domain (other parts from reference TRBV7-9 and TRBJ2-3): DTGVSQNPRHKITKRGQNVTFRCDPISEHNRLYWYRQTLGQGPEFLTYFQNEAQLEKSRLLSDRFSAERPKGSFSTLEIQRTEQGDSAMYLCASSAPGLAGGDTQYFGPGTRLTVL.

The V gene is TRBV6-5, the J gene TRBJ1-2, with a weak D call TRBD1 (5 bases). The CDR3 covers 13 residues. The V gene lost 7 bases and the J gene lost 7 bases, with 16 bases spanning the gap. CDR1 is MNHEY, CDR2 SVGAGI, per germline. The CDR3, as DNA: TGTGCCAGCATCCGCGGGGCAAATAGTGGCTACACCTTC. Translated: CASIRGANSGYTF.

The CDR3 DNA reads as TGTGCCGCCGGGGCGGGGGGGGGCTCCTACGAGCAGTACTTC. This codes for CAAGAGGGSYEQYF. The gene calls are TRBV10-3 and TRBJ2-7; 9 bases map to TRBD2. This CDR3 spans 14 amino acids. CDR1 ENHRY and CDR2 SYGVKD come from the germline V gene. V shed 11 bases and J 0 bases; nucleotides not matched to a gene: 8.

The CDR3 region is CSVEDWGGETQYF. The CDR3 DNA sequence: TGCAGCGTTGAAGATTGGGGGGGGGAGACCCAGTACTTC. V gene TRBV29-1 combines with J gene TRBJ2-5; 7 bases are shared with TRBD2. Germline lookup yields CDR1 SQVTM and CDR2 ANQGSEA. V lost 0 bases, J lost 5 bases, and 3 bases stayed unmatched. The CDR3 runs 13 residues.

The chain joins TRBV7-9 to TRBJ2-7; weak D call: TRBD2 (5 bases). Germline CDR1 reads SEHNR; CDR2 reads FQNEAQ (reference sequence). CDR3 length: 15 residues. Trimming cost V 5 bases and J 2 bases, with 16 bases left between them. CDR3 region: CASSAPESGTYEQYF. The CDR3 DNA reads TGTGCCAGCAGCGCCCCGGAGAGCGGTACCTACGAGCAGTACTTC.

This chain connects TRBV19 to TRBJ2-5, with D possibly TRBD2 on 5 matching bases. Germline CDR1 LNHDA, CDR2 SQIVND (reference sequence). The CDR3 totals 13 residues. The V gene lost 3 bases and the J gene lost 5 bases, with 10 bases spanning the gap. As DNA, the CDR3 is TGTGCCAGTAGTATGAGGGTCTGGGAGACCCAGTACTTC. Amino acid sequence: CASSMRVWETQYF.

This chain joins TRBV6-5 and TRBJ2-5, with D possibly matching TRBD1 (5 bases). The V end was cut by 6 bases, the J end by 7 bases, with 12 bases between. Germline CDR1 is MNHEY and CDR2 is SVGAGI. The CDR3 totals 12 residues. CDR3 nucleotide sequence: TGTGCCAGCAGATCAGGGTCGCGGACCCAGTACTTC. Amino acid sequence: CASRSGSRTQYF.

The chain uses TRBV5-6 and TRBJ2-1; D is unclear. V lost 0 bases to trimming and J lost 6 bases, with 7 bases between them. The CDR3 contains 13 residues. The germline V gene has CDR1 SGHDT and CDR2 YYEEEE. CDR3 amino acids: CASSLVSFNEQFF. CDR3 in DNA: TGTGCCAGCAGCTTGGTGAGTTTCAATGAGCAGTTCTTC.

This rearrangement joins TRBV5-4 to TRBJ2-1; 7 bases are shared with TRBD2. From germline, CDR1 is SGHNT and CDR2 YYREEE (reference sequence). Trimming at V came to 4 bases and at J to 6 bases, leaving 4 bases not matched to a gene. The CDR3 is made up of 13 amino acids. The CDR3 protein is CASSGGTTNEQFF. DNA for the CDR3: TGTGCCAGCAGCGGTGGGACTACCAATGAGCAGTTCTTC.

This chain joins TRBV5-1 and TRBJ2-7; 7 bases agree with TRBD1. The length of the CDR3 is 14 residues. Germline V gene lookup returns CDR1 SGHRS and CDR2 YFSETQ. V lost 4 bases and J lost 0; bases outside the gene matches: 4. CDR3 loop: CASSRTGASYEQYF. In DNA, the CDR3 is TGCGCCAGCAGCCGAACAGGGGCCTCCTACGAGCAGTACTTC.

The chain employs TRBV10-2 and TRBJ2-1; 9 bases agree with TRBD1. The CDR3 is 15 amino acids. Per germline, CDR1 WSHSY and CDR2 SAAADI. The ends lost 5 bases at V and 4 bases at J; junction bases unmatched: 6. CDR3 loop: CASSMGQGGYNEQFF. CDR3 nucleotide sequence: TGCGCCAGCAGTATGGGACAGGGAGGGTACAATGAGCAGTTCTTC.

V is TRBV27 and J is TRBJ1-4; D not certain. Trimming left V 0 bases short and J 4 bases short, with 15 bases between. The CDR3 is made up of 17 amino acids. Germline lookup yields CDR1 MNHEY and CDR2 SMNVEV (reference sequence). CDR3 sequence reads: CASSLSYGVGLNEKLFF. The CDR3 bases are TGTGCCAGCAGTTTATCGTACGGAGTTGGTCTTAATGAAAAACTGTTTTTT.

This chain connects TRBV11-2 to TRBJ2-4, with 7 bases lining up with TRBD2. Germline values: CDR1 SGHAT, CDR2 FQNNGV. J was trimmed by 1 base and V by 3 bases; bases with no gene match: 9. The length of the CDR3 is 17 residues. The CDR3 bases are TGTGCCAGCAGCTTTGATTTAGGGAGGGTGGCCAAAAACATTCAGTACTTC. Its translation: CASSFDLGRVAKNIQYF.

This clone showed up just a few times. The rearrangement joins TRBV11-2 to TRBJ2-1, with no clear D. CDR3 length: 19 residues. Germline V gives CDR1 SGHAT, CDR2 FQNNGV. Trimming took 0 bases from V and 5 from J, leaving 23 bases between them. DNA of the CDR3: TGTGCCAGCAGCTTAGACCCGCATACGTCAGCCGGAAGCGACAATGAGCAGTTCTTC. The encoded protein is CASSLDPHTSAGSDNEQFF.